The clone carrying this TCR beta chain was seen many times. Its antigen is as yet unknown. These data originate in a study of T cells in Graves' hyperthyroidism and ophthalmopathy. Whole-study results and caveats: Ophthalmopathy onset followed model prediction by a median roughly 6 months.

In patients aged 18 to 65, hyperthyroidism was newly diagnosed, with duration under 2 months. Patients were excluded for uncontrolled infection, other autoimmune disease, pregnancy or lactation. The CDR3 length is 16 residues. Germline-derived CDR1 and CDR2 are SEHNR and FQNEAQ (reference sequence). Trimming cost V 3 bases and J 6 bases, with 21 bases left between them. There were TCR beta CDR3 regions amplified from RNA transcripts. The TCR CDR3 first-round RT-PCR relied on the HTBI primer set. TCRdb re-called the multiplex PCR reads through MiXCR, storing one row per CDR3 protein. The sample lists about 590,000 distinct CDR3 sequences, about 15% occurring once.

This TCR was sampled from a woman aged 25 to 39 with Graves' hyperthyroidism. Sequenced sample: blood. The V and J genes are TRBV7-9 and TRBJ2-7, with D possibly TRBD1 on 5 matching bases. The CDR3 DNA sequence: TGTGCCAGCAGCTTTAGAGTGGATCAGGGTGGTCTCGAGCAGTACTTC. The encoded protein is CASSFRVDQGGLEQYF.